The 20 T cell receptor beta chains listed next were all sequenced from one sample in a study of blood T cell repertoires in COVID-19. The table came from immunoSEQ multiplex PCR; TCRdb's copy has only in-frame clones and leaves some out. This table holds roughly 70,000 clones, less than 95% found once. The sample was peripheral blood. The receptor source for this set is a man over 45 with COVID-19, enrolled during active disease.

This clone came up once. The genes are TRBV2 and TRBJ1-1; D call uncertain. The length of the CDR3 is 14 residues. CDR1 SNHLY and CDR2 FYNNEI come from the germline V gene. Deletions cut 4 bases from V and 0 bases from J, with 9 bases between. Here the CDR3 DNA reads TGTGCCAGCAGTGTAAGCGCTTTGAACACTGAAGCTTTCTTT. Its protein is CASSVSALNTEAFF.

This sequence joins TRBV10-1 and TRBJ2-7; no reliable D call. The V gene lost 10 bases and the J gene lost 2 bases, with 21 bases spanning the gap. The length of the CDR3 is 15 residues. Germline loops: CDR1 WNHNN, CDR2 SYGVQD (reference sequence). CDR3: CATNRSQAFAYEQYF. The CDR3 nucleotides are TGCGCCACCAATAGATCTCAAGCCTTCGCCTACGAGCAGTACTTC.

The J gene is TRBJ1-4, the V gene TRBV25-1, with unresolved D. V lost 6 bases and J lost 8, with 10 bases in between. Germline assignment: CDR1 MGHDK and CDR2 SYGVNS. The CDR3 is made up of 12 amino acids. The CDR3 sequence: CASSDPREKLFF. CDR3 in DNA: TGTGCCAGCAGCGACCCTAGGGAAAAACTGTTTTTT.

This chain joins TRBV25-1 and TRBJ1-5; TRBD1 matches at 7 bases. The CDR3 has 16 amino acids. From germline, CDR1 is MGHDK and CDR2 SYGVNS. J lost 7 bases, V lost 7 bases, and 16 bases had no gene match. CDR3 sequence: CASILPKGATEQPQHF. CDR3 bases: TGTGCCAGCATCCTCCCGAAGGGGGCGACGGAACAGCCCCAGCATTTT.

In this sample, this clone turned up a few times. The chain employs TRBV6-1 and TRBJ1-3, with D possibly matching TRBD1 (5 bases). Germline values: CDR1 MNHNS, CDR2 SASEGT. V lost 4 bases and J lost 4, with 17 bases in between. This CDR3 has 16 residues. CDR3 nucleotides: TGTGCCAGCAGTGGACGACTCAGGGCTCGGGGAAACACCATATATTTT. Translated: CASSGRLRARGNTIYF.

The chain employs TRBV2 and TRBJ1-1; TRBD1 agrees at 8 bases. CDR1 is SNHLY, CDR2 FYNNEI, per germline. The CDR3 spans 12 residues. V was clipped by 9 bases and J by 7 bases; unmatched bases: 7. The CDR3 DNA is TGTGCCAGGTTGGTAGACAGGGGTGAAGCTTTCTTT. Protein sequence: CARLVDRGEAFF.

This clone was seen just once. This chain joins TRBV28 and TRBJ1-2, with D possibly TRBD1 on 5 matching bases. Germline V gene lookup returns CDR1 MDHEN and CDR2 SYDVKM. V shed 6 bases and J shed 6 bases, with 11 bases lying between them. The CDR3 has 12 amino acids. The CDR3 protein is CASSLVGHGYTF. As DNA, the CDR3 is TGTGCCAGCAGCCTTGTGGGGCATGGCTACACCTTC.

The CDR3 DNA follows: TGTGCCAGCAGCTCGGGTGGGTTAGCGGTTGAGCAGTTCTTC. Its protein product is CASSSGGLAVEQFF. The J gene is TRBJ2-1, the V gene TRBV5-4, with D possibly TRBD2 on 6 matching bases. The germline V gene encodes CDR1 SGHNT and CDR2 YYREEE (reference sequence). Trimming cost V 3 bases and J 9 bases, with 16 bases left between them. The CDR3 covers 14 residues. The full variable domain, completed using reference TRBV5-4 and TRBJ2-1, is ETGVTQSPTHLIKTRGQQVTLRCSSQSGHNTVSWYQQALGQGPQFIFQYYREEENGRGNFPPRFSGLQFPNYSSELNVNALELDDSALYLCASSSGGLAVEQFFGPGTRLTVL.

CDR3 in amino acids: CASSPAGGRAGRETQYF. The CDR3 DNA reads as TGTGCCAGCAGCCCGGCCGGGGGGAGGGCGGGAAGAGAGACCCAGTACTTC. The chain joins TRBV5-4 to TRBJ2-5; 7 bases match TRBD2. Trimming took 4 bases from V and 4 from J; bases not matched to a gene: 16. The germline V gene encodes CDR1 SGHNT and CDR2 YYREEE (reference sequence). The CDR3 consists of 17 residues.

The chain joins TRBV29-1 to TRBJ2-3, with 10 bases matching TRBD2. Germline CDR1 SQVTM, CDR2 ANQGSEA. Trimming took 6 bases from V and 2 from J; bases not matched to a gene: 5. The CDR3 totals 14 residues. The CDR3 reads CSVLAGEFTDTQYF. DNA for the CDR3: TGCAGCGTGCTAGCGGGAGAGTTCACAGATACGCAGTATTTT.

This chain connects TRBV19 to TRBJ1-5; D is unresolved. The V end lost 3 bases, the J end lost 7 bases, and 10 bases lay between the germline ends. CDR1 is LNHDA and CDR2 is SQIVND in the germline V gene (reference sequence). The CDR3 contains 13 residues. The CDR3 loop reads CASSIYPGQPQHF. The CDR3 coding sequence is TGTGCCAGTAGTATCTACCCGGGGCAGCCCCAGCATTTT.

The chain couples TRBV5-1 to TRBJ1-1, with 8 bases identical to TRBD1. Germline V gene data show CDR1 as SGHRS and CDR2 as YFSETQ. Unmatched junction bases numbered 5, after V lost 3 bases and J lost 7 bases. The CDR3 runs 13 residues. The CDR3 is CASSYGQGSEAFF. The CDR3, as DNA: TGCGCCAGCAGCTATGGACAGGGTAGTGAAGCTTTCTTT.

This chain links TRBV28 with TRBJ1-2, with 7 bases that match TRBD1. The CDR3 extends over 13 amino acids. Germline V lookup: CDR1 MDHEN, CDR2 SYDVKM. V was clipped by 3 bases and J by 4 bases; unmatched bases: 2. The CDR3 reads CASSLQGGYGYTF. CDR3 coding DNA: TGTGCCAGCAGTTTGCAGGGGGGCTATGGCTACACCTTC.

This clone has just one count. The chain couples TRBV9 to TRBJ1-2; no definite D call. CDR1 is SGDLS and CDR2 is YYNGEE in the germline V gene. The CDR3 has 14 amino acids. V lost 6 bases, J lost 4 bases, and 16 bases lay in between. For the CDR3, the DNA is TGTGCCAGCACCGTCACGGCAGGTTCCTATGGCTACACCTTC. Amino acids: CASTVTAGSYGYTF.

The CDR3 sequence: CAISESGLAGSSYEQYF. CDR3 sequence (DNA): TGTGCCATCAGTGAGTCAGGGCTAGCGGGAAGTTCCTACGAGCAGTACTTC. This rearrangement joins TRBV10-3 to TRBJ2-7; TRBD2 matches at 9 bases. The V gene end was trimmed by 0 bases and the J gene end by 1 base; junction bases not matched to a gene: 7. The CDR3 loop spans 17 amino acids. Germline V gene sequence: CDR1 ENHRY, CDR2 SYGVKD.

This sequence joins TRBV5-1 and TRBJ2-3; D is perhaps TRBD2 (5 bases). Per germline, CDR1 SGHRS and CDR2 YFSETQ. The CDR3 runs 15 residues. The V end lost 4 bases, the J end lost 2 bases, and 14 bases lay between the germline ends. The chain's CDR3 is CASSSQLVPTDTQYF. CDR3 nucleotide sequence: TGCGCCAGCAGCAGCCAACTAGTTCCCACAGATACGCAGTATTTT.

CDR3 nucleotide sequence: TGTGCCAGTAGTACCCAGGGGACCACCGGGGAGCTGTTTTTT. Its translation: CASSTQGTTGELFF. V is TRBV19 and J is TRBJ2-2; D perhaps matches TRBD1 (6 bases). The CDR3 is 14 residues long. Germline V lookup: CDR1 LNHDA, CDR2 SQIVND (reference sequence). V lost 4 bases and J lost 4, with 10 bases in between.

The chain recombines TRBV11-3 with TRBJ2-7; a possible D gene is TRBD1 (5 bases). Germline V lookup: CDR1 SGHNT, CDR2 YENEEA. V was clipped by 5 bases and J by 2 bases, with 10 bases between them. The CDR3 has 13 residues. The CDR3 DNA is TGTGCCAGCAGCCCCAGGGTTACCTACGAGCAGTACTTC. The encoded protein is CASSPRVTYEQYF. The variable domain in full, completed from reference TRBV11-3 and TRBJ2-7, reads EAGVVQSPRYKIIEKKQPVAFWCNPISGHNTLYWYLQNLGQGPELLIRYENEEAVDDSQLPKDRFSAERLKGVDSTLKIQPAELGDSAVYLCASSPRVTYEQYFGPGTRLTVT.

The chain carries TRBV9 and TRBJ2-5, with D possibly TRBD2 on 6 matching bases. V lost 0 bases and J 2 bases, leaving 11 bases between the germline ends. Looked up from germline, CDR1 is SGDLS and CDR2 is YYNGEE. This CDR3 region has 15 residues. The CDR3 reads CASSVGAAGQETQYF. The CDR3 DNA reads as TGTGCCAGCAGCGTAGGGGCGGCGGGACAAGAGACCCAGTACTTC.

The chain uses TRBV5-1 and TRBJ2-7, with TRBD1 matching over 8 bases. V shed 5 bases, J shed 6 bases, and the junction held 4 bases outside the gene matches. The CDR3 covers 12 residues. The germline V gene has CDR1 SGHRS and CDR2 YFSETQ. DNA for the CDR3: TGCGCCAGCAGTGGACAGGGCTTCGAGCAGTACTTC. Encoded protein: CASSGQGFEQYF.